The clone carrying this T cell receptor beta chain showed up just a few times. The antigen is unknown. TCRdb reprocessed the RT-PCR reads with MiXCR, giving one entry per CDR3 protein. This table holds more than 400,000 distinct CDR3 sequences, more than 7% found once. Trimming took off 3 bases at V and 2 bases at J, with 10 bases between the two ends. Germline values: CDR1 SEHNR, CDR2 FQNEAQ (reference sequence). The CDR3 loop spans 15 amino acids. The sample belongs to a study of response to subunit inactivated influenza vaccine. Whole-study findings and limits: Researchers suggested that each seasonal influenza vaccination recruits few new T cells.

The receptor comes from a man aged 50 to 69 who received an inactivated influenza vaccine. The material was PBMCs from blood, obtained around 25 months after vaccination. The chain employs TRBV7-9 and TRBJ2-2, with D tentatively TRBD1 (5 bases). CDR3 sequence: CASSFDRENTGELFF. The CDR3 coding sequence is TGTGCCAGCAGCTTTGACAGAGAAAACACCGGGGAGCTGTTTTTT.